This T cell receptor beta chain was obtained from a study of blood T cell repertoires in COVID-19. Study in general: Spain, Italy and the United States supplied samples that represented acute and convalescent COVID-19.

Authors' analysis steps: Amplified reference gene primers provided the basis for estimating nucleated cell counts. Profiling relied on immunoSEQ multiplex PCR, and the TCRdb table lists in-frame clones only, not all of them. D and trimming come from the DNA, and the V and J calls and clone size come from that table. This sample has over 150,000 clones, with roughly 85% found just once. Germline CDR1 reads SGHDN; CDR2 reads FVKESK. The CDR3 is 14 residues long. V was clipped by 1 base and J by 5 bases; unmatched bases: 4. Recovered Cohort 3 donors showed two negative PCRs, clearance, or symptom resolution.

The specimen sequenced was PBMCs or T cells enriched from blood (not recorded which). The clonotype originates from a man aged 35 to 55 who had recovered from COVID-19. The chain joins TRBV14 to TRBJ1-1; 7 nucleotides align to TRBD1. Written as DNA, the CDR3 is TGTGCCAGCAGCCAAGTTCCAGGGGGGACTGAAGCTTTCTTT. It translates to CASSQVPGGTEAFF.